This TCR beta chain stems from a study of T cell changes during pregnancy in multiple sclerosis. Using immunoSEQ multiplex PCR, the repertoire was profiled, and TCRdb retains in-frame clones only, with some absent. The sample has 76,000 or so clones, roughly 93% seen once. This CDR3 is built from 14 residues. V lost 4 bases and J 6 bases, leaving 15 bases between the germline ends. Germline CDR1 and CDR2: LNHDA and SQIVND (reference sequence). The sequenced sample was peripheral blood, obtained in the second trimester of pregnancy. The source is a female donor in good health, enrolled as a control in a pregnancy study. This chain uses TRBV19 with TRBJ1-2; no clear D gene. The CDR3 loop is CASSSRRRPDGYTF. The CDR3 nucleotides are TGTGCCAGTAGTAGCAGGCGCCGCCCGGATGGCTACACCTTC. Together with reference TRBV19 and TRBJ1-2, the CDR3 gives the full variable domain: DGGITQSPKYLFRKEGQNVTLSCEQNLNHDAMYWYRQDPGQGLRLIYYSQIVNDFQKGDIAEGYSVSREKKESFPLTVTSAQKNPTAFYLCASSSRRRPDGYTFGSGTRLTVV.